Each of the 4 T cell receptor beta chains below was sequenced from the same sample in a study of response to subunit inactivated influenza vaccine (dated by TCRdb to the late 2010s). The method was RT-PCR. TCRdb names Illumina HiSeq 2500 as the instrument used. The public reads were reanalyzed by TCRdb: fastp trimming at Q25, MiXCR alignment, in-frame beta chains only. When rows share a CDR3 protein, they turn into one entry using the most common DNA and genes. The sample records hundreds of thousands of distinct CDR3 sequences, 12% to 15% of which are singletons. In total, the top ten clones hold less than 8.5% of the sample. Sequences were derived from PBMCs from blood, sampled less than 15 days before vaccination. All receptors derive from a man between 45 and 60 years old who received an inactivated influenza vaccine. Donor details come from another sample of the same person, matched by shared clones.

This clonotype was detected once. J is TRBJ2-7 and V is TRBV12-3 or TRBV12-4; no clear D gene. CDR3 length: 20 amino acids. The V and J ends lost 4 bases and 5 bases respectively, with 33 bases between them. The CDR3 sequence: CASSCDFKNSTCRVPHEQYF. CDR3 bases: TGTGCCAGCAGTTGTGACTTTAAGAATTCGACCTGCCGCGTGCCCCACGAGCAGTACTTC.

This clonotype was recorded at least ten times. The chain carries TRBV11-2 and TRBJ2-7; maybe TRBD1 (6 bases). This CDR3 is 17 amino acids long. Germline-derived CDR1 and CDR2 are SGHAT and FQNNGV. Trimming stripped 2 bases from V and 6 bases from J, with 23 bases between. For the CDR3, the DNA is TGTGCCAGCAGCTTAAGAGGAAGGGGGATAACATCCGGCGAGCAGTACTTC. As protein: CASSLRGRGITSGEQYF.

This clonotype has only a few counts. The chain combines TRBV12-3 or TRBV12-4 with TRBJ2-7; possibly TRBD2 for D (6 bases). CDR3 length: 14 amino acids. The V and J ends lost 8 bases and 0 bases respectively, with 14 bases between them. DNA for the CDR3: TGTGCCAGCGGACTTAGCGGTAGCTCCTACGAGCAGTACTTC. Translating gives CASGLSGSSYEQYF.

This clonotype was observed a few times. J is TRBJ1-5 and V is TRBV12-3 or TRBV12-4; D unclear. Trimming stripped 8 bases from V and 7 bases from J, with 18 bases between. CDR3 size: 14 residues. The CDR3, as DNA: TGTGCCAGCCGCTCCTCGGCGGGCAGCCAGCCCCAGCATTTT. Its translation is CASRSSAGSQPQHF.